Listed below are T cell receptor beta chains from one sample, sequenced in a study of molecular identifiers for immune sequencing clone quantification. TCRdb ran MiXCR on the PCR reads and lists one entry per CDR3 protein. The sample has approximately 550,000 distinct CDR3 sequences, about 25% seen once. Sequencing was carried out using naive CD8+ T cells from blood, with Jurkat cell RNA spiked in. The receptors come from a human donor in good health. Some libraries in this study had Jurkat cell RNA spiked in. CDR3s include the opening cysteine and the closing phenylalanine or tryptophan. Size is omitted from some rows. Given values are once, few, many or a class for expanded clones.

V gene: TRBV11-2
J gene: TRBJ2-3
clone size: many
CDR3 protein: CASSAFVYNSFPPDTQYF

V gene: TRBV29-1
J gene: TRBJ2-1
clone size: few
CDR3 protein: CSASSGYYNEQFF

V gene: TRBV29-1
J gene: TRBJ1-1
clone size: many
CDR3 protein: CSVEPVGFGTEAFF

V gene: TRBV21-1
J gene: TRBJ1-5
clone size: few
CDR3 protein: CASSGSRSNQPQHF

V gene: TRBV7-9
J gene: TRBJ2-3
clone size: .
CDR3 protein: CASSLGVGGRSTDTQYF

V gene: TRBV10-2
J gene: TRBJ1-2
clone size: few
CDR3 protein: CASSEADGYTF

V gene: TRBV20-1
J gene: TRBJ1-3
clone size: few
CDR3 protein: CSAHDGNTIYF

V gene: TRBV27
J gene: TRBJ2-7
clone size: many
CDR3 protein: CASSLSGTGDYEQYF

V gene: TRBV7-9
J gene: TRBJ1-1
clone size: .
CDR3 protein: CASSLRSGVDVRTEAFF

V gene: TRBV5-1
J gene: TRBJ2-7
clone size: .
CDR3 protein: CASSFLWTSGEGEQYF